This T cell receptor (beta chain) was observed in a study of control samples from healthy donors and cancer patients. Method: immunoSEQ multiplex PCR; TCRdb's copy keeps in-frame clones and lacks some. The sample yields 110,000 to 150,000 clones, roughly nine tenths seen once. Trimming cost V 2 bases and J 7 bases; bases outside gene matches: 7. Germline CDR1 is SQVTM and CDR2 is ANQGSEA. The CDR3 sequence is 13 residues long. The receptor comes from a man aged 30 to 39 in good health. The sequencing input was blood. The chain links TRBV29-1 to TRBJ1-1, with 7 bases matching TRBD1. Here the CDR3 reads CSVERQGGGEAFF. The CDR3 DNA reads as TGCAGCGTTGAAAGACAGGGAGGAGGTGAAGCTTTCTTT. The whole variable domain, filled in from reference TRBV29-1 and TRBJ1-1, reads SAVISQKPSRDICQRGTSLTIQCQVDSQVTMMFWYRQQPGQSLTLIATANQGSEATYESGFVIDKFPISRPNLTFSTLTVSNMSPEDSSIYLCSVERQGGGEAFFGQGTRLTVV.